The sample holds one count of the clone carrying this T cell receptor beta chain. Antigen specificity is unknown. The germline gives CDR1 SGHTA, CDR2 FQGNSA. CDR3 length: 14 amino acids. Deletions cut 1 base from V and 6 bases from J, with 11 bases between. This entry is derived from a study of OX40 agonist ivuxolimab in advanced cancers. Study-level background: Partial responses occurred in three patients (one hepatocellular carcinoma, two cutaneous melanoma). General study findings and limits: Expanded clones tended on average to be more numerous among CD8+ T cells than CD4+. Doses of 0.1 to 3.0 mg/kg were accompanied by clonal expansion of CD4+ and CD8+ blood T cells by week 6.

It was autoimmune disease history or systemic immunosuppression that excluded patients. The assay was immunoSEQ multiplex PCR, and TCRdb's table has in-frame clones only and misses some. The profile shows about 49,000 clones, around 85% of them singletons. The chain uses TRBV7-2 and TRBJ2-3, with D possibly matching TRBD2 (7 bases). The specimen comprised CD4+ or CD8+ T cells sorted from blood, sampled in a trial of the OX40 agonist ivuxolimab. The sequence was collected from an adult with an advanced solid tumor such as melanoma, head and neck, liver or kidney cancer. CDR3 in amino acids: CASSLGGGMDTQYF. DNA of the CDR3: TGTGCCAGCAGCTTAGGGGGGGGCATGGATACGCAGTATTTT.